The rows below give T cell receptor beta chains drawn from one sample of a study of T cell clonotyping in hematopoietic cell transplantation. Sequenced by immunoSEQ multiplex PCR; TCRdb stores in-frame clones only, minus some. The table lists 16,000 or so clones, 70% to 75% of them singletons. The sample comprised peripheral blood mononuclear cells. These receptors all stem from a woman aged 60 to 75 in good health. Some clones in this sample may be carry-over from other donors' samples. Each CDR3 is given with its conserved first and last residue. D genes are given only for firm matches. Only some rows state a clone size, as once, few, many or a class for expanded clones.

TRBV19	TRBJ2-2	.	.	TGTGCCAGTACAAGGGCCAAGTCCGGGGAGCTGTTTTTT	CASTRAKSGELFF
TRBV4-1	TRBJ2-7	.	TRBD2	TGCGCCAGCAGCCAAGGGACTAGCGGGACCTACGAGCAGTACTTC	CASSQGTSGTYEQYF
TRBV4-3	TRBJ1-3	.	.	TGCGCCAGCAGCCAAGATTATACATCGAGCTCTGGAAACACCATATATTTT	CASSQDYTSSSGNTIYF
TRBV25-1	TRBJ2-5	.	.	TGTGCCAGCATCGCTTGGGAGACCCAGTACTTC	CASIAWETQYF
TRBV30	TRBJ1-6	.	.	TGTGCCTGGGGGAGTTGGCAGCCTAATTCACCCCTCCACTTT	CAWGSWQPNSPLHF
TRBV30	TRBJ2-7	.	.	TGTGCCTGGAAACCTGGGGGACATGGGATCTACGAGCAGTACTTC	CAWKPGGHGIYEQYF
TRBV29-1	TRBJ1-1	.	.	TGCAGCGTTGAAAGGGGGGCAACTGAAGCTTTCTTT	CSVERGATEAFF
TRBV7-9	TRBJ1-2	.	.	TGTGCCAGCAGCTTAGGCCCAAACGGGGGCTACACCTTC	CASSLGPNGGYTF
TRBV7-2	TRBJ2-7	.	.	TGTGCCAGCAGCCCCGGAGGGCTATACGAGCAGTACTTC	CASSPGGLYEQYF
TRBV5-6	TRBJ2-7	.	.	TGTGCCAGCAGCCTCCCGAGGGACGGAGCCTACGAGCAGTACTTC	CASSLPRDGAYEQYF
TRBV29-1	TRBJ1-1	.	TRBD1	TGCAGCGCAGGGACAGGCCCGGACACTGAAGCTTTCTTT	CSAGTGPDTEAFF
TRBV30	TRBJ1-1	.	TRBD1	TGTGCCTGGAGGGGAGACAGGGGGCTAACTGAAGCTTTCTTT	CAWRGDRGLTEAFF
TRBV4-2	TRBJ2-1	.	.	TGTGCCAGCAGCCAAGATATCATCGGTGAGCAGTTCTTC	CASSQDIIGEQFF
TRBV2	TRBJ2-7	few	.	TGTGCCAGCAGGGCGGCCTACGAGCAGTACTTC	CASRAAYEQYF
TRBV9	TRBJ2-3	.	TRBD1	TGTGCCAGCAGCGACGGACAGGGTAGCACAGATACGCAGTATTTT	CASSDGQGSTDTQYF
TRBV9	TRBJ2-1	.	TRBD2	TGTGCCAGCAGCCCTAAAAGCGGGGGGGAACACAATGAGCAGTTCTTC	CASSPKSGGEHNEQFF
TRBV6-5	TRBJ1-1	.	.	TGTGCCAGCAGCTCTGTGGTAAACACTGAAGCTTTCTTT	CASSSVVNTEAFF
TRBV25-1	TRBJ2-2	.	.	TGTGCCAGCAGTGGGCAGGCCACCGGGGAGCTGTTTTTT	CASSGQATGELFF
TRBV7-8	TRBJ2-7	.	.	TGTGCCAGCAGCTTAGACAGAACCTCCTACGAGCAGTACTTC	CASSLDRTSYEQYF
TRBV6-5	TRBJ1-2	.	.	TGTGCCAGCAGTTACGATGGGGGCCGGGGCTACACCTTC	CASSYDGGRGYTF
TRBV7-2	TRBJ2-5	few	.	TGTGCCAGCAGCCCCCCCGGGCCCAAGACCCAGTACTTC	CASSPPGPKTQYF
TRBV6-4	TRBJ2-3	.	TRBD1	TGTGCCAGCAGGCGGACAGGGGGCAGCACAGATACGCAGTATTTT	CASRRTGGSTDTQYF
TRBV11-3	TRBJ1-6	few	.	TGTGCCAGCAGCTCCCAAGCAGTTCGAGACTCCTTCTATAATTCACCCCTCCACTTT	CASSSQAVRDSFYNSPLHF
TRBV30	TRBJ1-2	.	TRBD1	TGTGCCTGGAGTGAGGGGGCTCACTATGGCTACACCTTC	CAWSEGAHYGYTF
TRBV30	TRBJ2-3	.	TRBD2	TGTGCCTGGAGGGCGGGAGCGGCAGATACGCAGTATTTT	CAWRAGAADTQYF
TRBV2	TRBJ1-2	few	TRBD1	TGTGCCAGTACACCGGGACAGGGGGTCTATGGCTACACCTTC	CASTPGQGVYGYTF
TRBV25-1	TRBJ2-5	few	.	TGTGCCAGCAGTGCCACAGAGACCCAGTACTTC	CASSATETQYF
TRBV15	TRBJ1-5	once	.	TGTGCCACCAGCAGAGGGGGTAGGGCCATCAATCAGCCCCAGCATTTT	CATSRGGRAINQPQHF
TRBV11-2	TRBJ1-2	.	.	TGTGCCAGCAGCTCTATGACACGGGGCTATGGCTACACCTTC	CASSSMTRGYGYTF
TRBV28	TRBJ2-2	.	.	TGTGCCAGCAGTGCGGTAGGACAGCCGAACACCGGGGAGCTGTTTTTT	CASSAVGQPNTGELFF
TRBV19	TRBJ1-6	few	TRBD1	TGTGCCAGTAGTGCTTGGACAGGGGGCAATTCACCCCTCCACTTT	CASSAWTGGNSPLHF
TRBV6-1	TRBJ2-7	.	.	TGTGCCAGCCTTTTTGACAGATTGGCTTTCGAGCAGTACTTC	CASLFDRLAFEQYF
TRBV7-2	TRBJ2-4	few	TRBD2	TGTGCCAGCAGGGTCGGCGGGACTAGCGATGTCATTCAGTACTTC	CASRVGGTSDVIQYF
TRBV29-1	TRBJ1-2	.	.	TGCAGCGTGAAGACAGAGAACTATGGCTACACCTTC	CSVKTENYGYTF
TRBV4-1	TRBJ2-2	.	TRBD1	TGCGCCAGCAGCCAAGACTGGGACAGGGTTAACACCGGGGAGCTGTTTTTT	CASSQDWDRVNTGELFF
TRBV5-4	TRBJ1-2	.	.	TGTGCCAGCAGCCCACCAGGGGCCTCTAGGGTCTATGGCTACACCTTC	CASSPPGASRVYGYTF
TRBV30	TRBJ1-5	.	.	TGTGCCTGGAGTCAAAGCAATCAGCCCCAGCATTTT	CAWSQSNQPQHF
TRBV4-1	TRBJ2-1	few	.	TGCGCCAGCAGCCAAGGCAGTAGCGGCTACAATGAGCAGTTCTTC	CASSQGSSGYNEQFF
TRBV7-3	TRBJ1-6	.	TRBD1	TGTGCCAGCAGCTCGGGACAGACCAATTCACCCCTCCACTTT	CASSSGQTNSPLHF
TRBV30	TRBJ1-2	.	.	TGTGCCTGGAGTGGGGCTGTCTCTGGCTACACCTTC	CAWSGAVSGYTF
TRBV6-6	TRBJ1-5	.	.	TGTGCCAGCAGTTACCAAAATCAGCCCCAGCATTTT	CASSYQNQPQHF
TRBV27	TRBJ2-7	.	.	TGTGCCAGCAGCCGTAATTCCTACGAGCAGTACTTC	CASSRNSYEQYF
TRBV6-5	TRBJ1-6	once	.	TGTGCCAGCAGAAATACAGGGAGCGGTTCACCCCTCCACTTT	CASRNTGSGSPLHF
TRBV14	TRBJ2-5	.	.	TGTGCCAGCAGCCAAGATCTAAGAGAGACCCAGTACTTC	CASSQDLRETQYF
TRBV1	TRBJ1-3	.	.	TGCACCAGCAGCCGTCGGGGCAGGGAACCTTCTGGAAACACCATATATTTT	CTSSRRGREPSGNTIYF
TRBV28	TRBJ1-1	.	.	TGTGCCAGCAGTTTGCGGGCCCTCCGGACTGAAGCTTTCTTT	CASSLRALRTEAFF
TRBV5-4	TRBJ1-6	.	TRBD1	TGTGCCAGCACTTCTGACAGGGGGATTAATTCACCCCTCCACTTT	CASTSDRGINSPLHF
TRBV5-1	TRBJ1-2	.	.	TGCGCCAGCAGCTCTACACGAGATCAATCATATAACTATGGCTACACCTTC	CASSSTRDQSYNYGYTF
TRBV2	TRBJ2-7	.	TRBD1	TGTGCCAGCAGTAATAGACAGGGGACGGCTTCCGAGCAGTACTTC	CASSNRQGTASEQYF
TRBV6-5	TRBJ2-7	.	.	TGTGCCAGCAGTAGGACGGATTCCTACGAGCAGTACTTC	CASSRTDSYEQYF
TRBV6-5	TRBJ1-1	.	.	TGTGCCAGCAGTTACCCAGGAGGGACTGAAGCTTTCTTT	CASSYPGGTEAFF
TRBV7-2	TRBJ2-7	.	.	TGTGCCAGCAGTCCAGCAGGGGGGACCTACGAGCAGTACTTC	CASSPAGGTYEQYF
TRBV28	TRBJ1-5	.	TRBD1	TGTGCCAGCAGTCTCAGGGGGAGACGCGGCAATCAGCCCCAGCATTTT	CASSLRGRRGNQPQHF
TRBV4-1	TRBJ1-1	.	.	TGCGCCAGCAGCCCATCCGGCGGGGACCCTGTTAGGTACACTGAAGCTTTCTTT	CASSPSGGDPVRYTEAFF
TRBV9	TRBJ1-5	once	TRBD1	TGTGCCAGCAGCATCGGGACAGGAGGGGCAGGTCAGCCCCAGCATTTT	CASSIGTGGAGQPQHF
TRBV12-5	TRBJ1-2	few	.	TGTGCTAGTGGTGTTGAGGGTGCTGGAGGCTACACCTTC	CASGVEGAGGYTF
TRBV7-9	TRBJ2-7	few	.	TGTGCCAGCAGCCGTGGACAGTACGAGCAGTACTTC	CASSRGQYEQYF
TRBV30	TRBJ2-2	.	TRBD2	TGTGCCTGGAGTTCTCCACGACTAGCGGGCTCGAGAGGCGGGGAGCTGTTTTTT	CAWSSPRLAGSRGGELFF